This TCR beta chain was identified during a study of CD4+ T cells in melanoma. Germline CDR1 and CDR2: SGHTA and FQGNSA. V lost 7 bases and J lost 4, with 11 bases in between. The CDR3 runs to 13 residues. This table comes from immunoSEQ multiplex PCR, and its TCRdb copy is limited to in-frame clones, with some not included. The sample has about 11,000 clones; roughly three quarters are singletons. Study observations and caveats: A reported correlation linked neoantigen-specific CD4+ T cells to CD8+, macrophage and B cell function. Reportedly, melanoma neoantigen-specific CD4+ T cells showed varied differentiation states.

As to this clone: Its antigen remains unidentified.

The chain links TRBV7-2 to TRBJ1-3; no clear D. This sequence was found in a human donor with melanoma. The source material was cells from a culture (not recorded whether cultured in vitro). In DNA form, the CDR3 reads TGTGCCAGCACCCCGACCCCGGGAAACACCATATATTTT. Its translation is CASTPTPGNTIYF.